This T cell receptor beta chain emerged from a study of CD8 T cells in Susac syndrome. Germline V lookup: CDR1 SGHTA, CDR2 FQGNSA. The CDR3 spans 13 residues. V lost 1 base to trimming and J lost 6 bases, with 9 bases between them. Reverse transcription used roughly 0.5 to 1 ug RNA and random hexamers. By means of immunoSEQ multiplex PCR, TCR beta CDR3 spanning 54 Vbeta and 13 Jbeta underwent amplification. In TCRdb, the immunoSEQ multiplex PCR reads were re-called with MiXCR into one record per CDR3 protein. Here the sample spans 160,000 or so distinct CDR3 sequences, 90% to 95% being singletons. The TCR sequence derives from a human donor in good health. This chain links TRBV7-2 with TRBJ1-2; D ambiguous. The sample comprised CD4+ T cells from PBMCs. The CDR3 bases are TGTGCCAGCAGCTTAGGGTATGGGCATGGCTACACCTTC. It encodes CASSLGYGHGYTF.